The rows below give T cell receptor beta chains drawn from one sample of a study of long-term antiretroviral therapy in people with HIV. Profiled with immunoSEQ multiplex PCR; TCRdb holds only in-frame clones, not every one. The sample has about 24,000 clones, around 90% seen once; the top ten hold approximately 8.4%. Sequencing used unsorted PBMCs, obtained 1.8 years before starting antiretroviral therapy. These TCRs come from a man aged 50-60 years with HIV. Both conserved end residues are part of each CDR3. D genes are given only for firm matches. The size of a clone is reported for some rows only, either as once, few or many, or as a class for expanded clones.

j_gene,abundance,v_gene,d_gene,CDR3aa,CDR3nt
TRBJ2-2,NA,TRBV5-1,TRBD2,CASRTSGLNTGELFF,TGCGCCAGCAGGACTAGCGGGTTGAACACCGGGGAGCTGTTTTTT
TRBJ1-4,NA,TRBV18,NA,CASSPRQETNEKLFF,TGTGCCAGCTCGCCTAGACAGGAGACTAATGAAAAACTGTTTTTT
TRBJ2-5,NA,TRBV5-4,TRBD2,CASSLKQASAGDTQYF,TGTGCCAGCAGCTTAAAGCAGGCTAGTGCGGGGGATACCCAGTACTTC
TRBJ2-4,NA,TRBV28,NA,CASSRPGGELNIQYF,TGTGCCAGCAGCCGCCCGGGTGGAGAGCTAAACATTCAGTACTTC
TRBJ2-1,NA,TRBV5-1,TRBD2,CASSPSSGSRLYEQFF,TGCGCCAGCAGCCCCTCTAGCGGGAGTAGGTTATATGAGCAGTTCTTC
TRBJ2-3,NA,TRBV29-1,TRBD1,CSVGTGMTDTQYF,TGCAGCGTTGGGACAGGTATGACAGATACGCAGTATTTT
TRBJ2-1,NA,TRBV19,TRBD2,CASSISSGSDGHEQFF,TGTGCCAGTAGTATATCTAGCGGGAGCGATGGGCATGAGCAGTTCTTC
TRBJ1-2,NA,TRBV5-6,NA,CASIPRGGRASYGYTF,TGTGCCAGCATCCCTAGGGGTGGAAGGGCCTCCTATGGCTACACCTTC
TRBJ2-5,NA,TRBV19,NA,CASSRTGDETQYF,TGTGCCAGTAGTCGTACGGGGGACGAGACCCAGTACTTC
TRBJ1-6,few,TRBV9,NA,CASSVERNSPLHF,TGTGCCAGCAGCGTAGAGCGCAATTCACCCCTCCACTTT
TRBJ2-3,NA,TRBV6-1,NA,CASSAWAPSTDTQYF,TGTGCCAGCAGTGCTTGGGCGCCTAGCACAGATACGCAGTATTTT
TRBJ1-2,NA,TRBV7-2,NA,CASSLDWVRGYTF,TGTGCCAGCAGCTTAGACTGGGTGCGGGGCTACACCTTC
TRBJ2-7,once,TRBV27,NA,CASKPIAVSYEQYF,TGTGCCAGCAAACCAATAGCGGTCTCCTACGAGCAGTACTTC
TRBJ2-1,NA,TRBV5-3,TRBD1,CARSRVEDRDDEQFF,TGTGCCAGAAGCCGGGTAGAGGACAGGGACGATGAGCAGTTCTTC
TRBJ1-2,NA,TRBV2,NA,CASSFSRVSDGYTF,TGTGCCAGCAGTTTCTCAAGGGTATCGGATGGCTACACCTTC
TRBJ2-7,NA,TRBV5-1,TRBD1,CASSSRTGEAEQYF,TGCGCCAGCAGCTCCCGGACAGGGGAAGCCGAGCAGTACTTC
TRBJ2-7,NA,TRBV7-8,TRBD2,CASSLQSSGSLDEQYF,TGTGCCAGCAGCCTCCAATCTAGCGGGAGTCTAGACGAGCAGTACTTC
TRBJ2-3,NA,TRBV4-3,TRBD2,CASSLTGLAGVNTDTQYF,TGCGCCAGCAGCCTGACGGGACTAGCGGGGGTAAACACAGATACGCAGTATTTT
TRBJ2-2,NA,TRBV11-1,NA,CASSLLATQGGELFF,TGTGCCAGCAGCTTACTGGCCACCCAGGGCGGGGAGCTGTTTTTT
TRBJ2-5,NA,TRBV14,NA,CASSRSIRQPETQYF,TGTGCCAGCAGCCGTTCGATAAGACAGCCAGAGACCCAGTACTTC
TRBJ2-5,NA,TRBV7-2,NA,CASSSSSQETQYF,TGTGCCAGCAGCTCCAGTAGTCAAGAGACCCAGTACTTC
TRBJ1-2,NA,TRBV7-2,NA,CASSLVNRVDGYTF,TGTGCCAGCAGCTTAGTCAATAGGGTTGATGGCTACACCTTC
TRBJ1-5,NA,TRBV6-5,NA,CASSPLRGSNQPQHF,TGTGCCAGCAGCCCGTTGAGAGGGTCCAATCAGCCCCAGCATTTT
TRBJ1-3,NA,TRBV5-6,NA,CADPWRGTIYF,TGTGCCGACCCGTGGAGAGGCACCATATATTTT
TRBJ2-6,NA,TRBV9,NA,CASSEPSQLSGANVLTF,TGTGCCAGCAGCGAACCAAGTCAGCTCTCTGGGGCCAACGTCCTGACTTTC
TRBJ2-3,NA,TRBV7-9,NA,CASIPWGSTDTQYF,TGTGCCAGCATCCCTTGGGGGTCCACAGATACGCAGTATTTT
TRBJ2-1,NA,TRBV5-8,TRBD2,CASSSVAGGPGFF,TGTGCCAGCAGCTCCGTAGCGGGAGGGCCGGGTTTCTTC
TRBJ2-5,NA,TRBV9,TRBD2,CASSFGLAGGGETQYF,TGTGCCAGCAGCTTTGGACTAGCGGGGGGCGGGGAGACCCAGTACTTC
TRBJ2-1,NA,TRBV7-2,NA,CASSPRGSSYNEQFF,TGTGCCAGCAGCCCCCGGGGGAGCTCCTACAATGAGCAGTTCTTC
TRBJ1-2,NA,TRBV10-2,NA,CASSESIMGGYTF,TGCGCCAGCAGTGAGTCGATCATGGGAGGCTACACCTTC
TRBJ2-3,NA,TRBV7-3,TRBD2,CASSLRGGTDTQYF,TGTGCCAGCAGCTTGCGGGGGGGCACAGATACGCAGTATTTT
TRBJ2-3,NA,TRBV18,TRBD2,CASSPGTSGGAADTQYF,TGTGCCAGCTCACCTGGGACTAGCGGGGGGGCCGCAGATACGCAGTATTTT
TRBJ2-7,NA,TRBV6-6,NA,CASSSEKGIYEQYF,TGTGCCAGCAGTTCCGAAAAGGGGATCTACGAGCAGTACTTC
TRBJ2-5,NA,TRBV5-4,NA,CASSWGGGNKATQYF,TGTGCCAGCAGCTGGGGTGGGGGTAACAAGGCGACCCAGTACTTC
TRBJ2-5,NA,TRBV5-1,NA,CASMSRNQETQYF,TGCGCCAGCATGTCTCGTAACCAAGAGACCCAGTACTTC
TRBJ2-3,few,TRBV7-3,NA,CASSLAGFTDTQYF,TGTGCCAGCAGCTTAGCGGGGTTCACAGATACGCAGTATTTT
TRBJ1-3,NA,TRBV11-2,NA,CASSFIEINSGNTIYF,TGTGCCAGCAGCTTCATCGAGATTAACTCTGGAAACACCATATATTTT
TRBJ1-2,once,TRBV28,NA,CASSLSGLDYGYTF,TGTGCCAGCAGTTTATCCGGGTTGGACTATGGCTACACCTTC
TRBJ1-1,NA,TRBV18,TRBD1,CASSTTGAPNTEAFF,TGTGCCAGTTCAACTACAGGGGCCCCGAACACTGAAGCTTTCTTT
TRBJ1-2,NA,TRBV6-1,NA,CASSEALQAYGYTF,TGTGCCAGCAGTGAAGCGCTTCAGGCCTATGGCTACACCTTC
TRBJ2-7,NA,TRBV9,NA,CASSVGLSYEQYF,TGTGCCAGCAGCGTCGGATTATCCTACGAGCAGTACTTC
TRBJ1-4,NA,TRBV6-5,NA,CASSYSLNGKLFF,TGTGCCAGCAGTTACTCGCTAAACGGAAAACTGTTTTTT
TRBJ1-5,NA,TRBV19,TRBD1,CASSIGPDREPQPQHF,TGTGCCAGTAGTATCGGCCCAGACAGGGAGCCGCAGCCCCAGCATTTT
TRBJ2-7,NA,TRBV6-1,NA,CASSTTSQYEQYF,TGTGCCAGCAGTACAACTAGTCAGTACGAGCAGTACTTC
TRBJ2-5,NA,TRBV19,TRBD2,CASSKNHGGETQYF,TGTGCCAGTAGTAAAAACCACGGGGGGGAGACCCAGTACTTC
TRBJ2-7,NA,TRBV5-4,NA,CASTIGGSAALRDEQYF,TGTGCCAGCACCATTGGGGGGTCGGCGGCTTTGCGCGACGAGCAGTACTTC
TRBJ2-7,NA,TRBV5-4,NA,CASSLGNIGALTYEQYF,TGTGCCAGCAGCTTAGGTAATATCGGGGCCTTAACCTACGAGCAGTACTTC
TRBJ2-1,NA,TRBV5-1,NA,CASSFRDNEQFF,TGCGCCAGCAGCTTTAGGGACAATGAGCAGTTCTTC